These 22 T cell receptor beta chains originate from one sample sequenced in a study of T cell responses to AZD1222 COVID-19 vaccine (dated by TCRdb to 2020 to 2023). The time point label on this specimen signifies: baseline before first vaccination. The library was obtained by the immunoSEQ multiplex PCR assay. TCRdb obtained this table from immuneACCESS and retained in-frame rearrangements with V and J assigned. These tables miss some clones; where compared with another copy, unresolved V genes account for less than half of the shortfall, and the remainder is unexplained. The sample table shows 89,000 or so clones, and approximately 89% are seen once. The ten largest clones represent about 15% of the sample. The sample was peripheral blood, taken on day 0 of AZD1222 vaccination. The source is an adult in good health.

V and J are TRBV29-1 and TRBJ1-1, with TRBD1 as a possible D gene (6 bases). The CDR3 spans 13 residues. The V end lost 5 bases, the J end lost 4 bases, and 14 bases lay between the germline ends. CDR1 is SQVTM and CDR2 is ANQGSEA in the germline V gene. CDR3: CSVWVTGGTEAFF. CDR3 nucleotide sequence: TGCAGCGTTTGGGTGACAGGCGGCACTGAAGCTTTCTTT.

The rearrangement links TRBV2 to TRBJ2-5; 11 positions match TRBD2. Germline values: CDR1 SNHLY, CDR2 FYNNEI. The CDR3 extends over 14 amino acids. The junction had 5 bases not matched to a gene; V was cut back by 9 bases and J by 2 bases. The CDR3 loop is CASPGLAVQETQYF. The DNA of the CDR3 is TGTGCCAGTCCGGGACTAGCGGTACAAGAGACCCAGTACTTC.

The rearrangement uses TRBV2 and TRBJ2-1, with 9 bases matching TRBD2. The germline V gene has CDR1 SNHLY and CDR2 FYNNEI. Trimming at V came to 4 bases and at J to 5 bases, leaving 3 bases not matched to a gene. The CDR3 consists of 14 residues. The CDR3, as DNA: TGTGCCAGCAGTGGACTAGCGGCAAACAATGAGCAGTTCTTC. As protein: CASSGLAANNEQFF.

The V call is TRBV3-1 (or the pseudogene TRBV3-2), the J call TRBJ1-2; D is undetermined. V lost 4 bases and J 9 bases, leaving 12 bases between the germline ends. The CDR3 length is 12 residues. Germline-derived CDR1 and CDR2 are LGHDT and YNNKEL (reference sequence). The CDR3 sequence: CASSPSGHSYTF. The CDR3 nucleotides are TGTGCCAGCAGCCCGTCGGGCCATAGCTACACCTTC.

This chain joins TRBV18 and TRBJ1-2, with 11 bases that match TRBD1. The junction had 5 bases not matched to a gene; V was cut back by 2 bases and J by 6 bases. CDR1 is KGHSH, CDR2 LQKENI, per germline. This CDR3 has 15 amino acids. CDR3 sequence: CASSPSRTGGDGYTF. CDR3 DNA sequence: TGTGCCAGCTCACCAAGTAGGACAGGGGGCGATGGCTACACCTTC. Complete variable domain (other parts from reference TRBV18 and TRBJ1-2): NAGVMQNPRHLVRRRGQEARLRCSPMKGHSHVYWYRQLPEEGLKFMVYLQKENIIDESGMPKERFSAEFPKEGPSILRIQQVVRGDSAAYFCASSPSRTGGDGYTFGSGTRLTVV.

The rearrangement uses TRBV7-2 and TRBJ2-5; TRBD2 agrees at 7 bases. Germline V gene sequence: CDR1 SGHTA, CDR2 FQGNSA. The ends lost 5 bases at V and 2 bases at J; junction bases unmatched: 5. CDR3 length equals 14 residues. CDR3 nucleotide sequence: TGTGCCAGCAGCCCCAGCGGGAAACAAGAGACCCAGTACTTC. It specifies CASSPSGKQETQYF.

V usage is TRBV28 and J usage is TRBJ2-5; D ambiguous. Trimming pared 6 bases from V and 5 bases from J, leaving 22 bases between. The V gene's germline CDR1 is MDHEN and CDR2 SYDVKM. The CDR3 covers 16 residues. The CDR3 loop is CASSPVGIGPWETQYF. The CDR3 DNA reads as TGTGCCAGCAGCCCCGTCGGTATAGGACCCTGGGAGACCCAGTACTTC.

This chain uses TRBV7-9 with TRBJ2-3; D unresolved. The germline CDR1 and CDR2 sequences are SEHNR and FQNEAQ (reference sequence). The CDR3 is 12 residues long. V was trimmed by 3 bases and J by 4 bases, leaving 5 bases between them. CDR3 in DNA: TGTGCCAGCAGCTTGGCGGCAGATACGCAGTATTTT. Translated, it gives CASSLAADTQYF. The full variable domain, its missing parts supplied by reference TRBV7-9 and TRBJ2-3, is DTGVSQNPRHKITKRGQNVTFRCDPISEHNRLYWYRQTLGQGPEFLTYFQNEAQLEKSRLLSDRFSAERPKGSFSTLEIQRTEQGDSAMYLCASSLAADTQYFGPGTRLTVL.

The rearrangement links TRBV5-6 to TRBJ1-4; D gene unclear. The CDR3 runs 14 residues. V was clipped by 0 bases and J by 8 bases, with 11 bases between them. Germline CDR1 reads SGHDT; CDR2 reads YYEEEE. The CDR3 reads CASSLVGRSEKLFF. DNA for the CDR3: TGTGCCAGCAGCTTGGTGGGAAGAAGCGAAAAACTGTTTTTT.

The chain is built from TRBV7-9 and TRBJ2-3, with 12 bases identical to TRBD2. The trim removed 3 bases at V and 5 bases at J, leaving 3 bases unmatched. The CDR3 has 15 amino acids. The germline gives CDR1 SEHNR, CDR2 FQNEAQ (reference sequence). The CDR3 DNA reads TGTGCCAGCAGCTTGACTAGCGGGGGCATAGATACGCAGTATTTT. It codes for CASSLTSGGIDTQYF.

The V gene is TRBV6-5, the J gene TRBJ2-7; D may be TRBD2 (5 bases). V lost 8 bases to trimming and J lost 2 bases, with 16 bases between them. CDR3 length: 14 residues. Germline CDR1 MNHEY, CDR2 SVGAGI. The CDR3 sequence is CASAGRASTYEQYF. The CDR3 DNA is TGTGCCAGCGCCGGGCGGGCCAGCACCTACGAGCAGTACTTC.

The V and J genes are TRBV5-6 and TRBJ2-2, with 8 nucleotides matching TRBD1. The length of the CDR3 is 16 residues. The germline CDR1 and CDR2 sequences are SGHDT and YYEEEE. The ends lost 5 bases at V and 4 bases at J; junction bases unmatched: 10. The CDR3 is CASRSRTGWITGELFF. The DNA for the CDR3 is TGTGCCAGCAGATCAAGGACAGGGTGGATCACCGGGGAGCTGTTTTTT.

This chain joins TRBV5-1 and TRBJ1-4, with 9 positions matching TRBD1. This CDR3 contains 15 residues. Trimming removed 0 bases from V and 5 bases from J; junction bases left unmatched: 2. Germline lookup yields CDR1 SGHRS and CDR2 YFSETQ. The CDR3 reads CASSLGGTGNEKLFF. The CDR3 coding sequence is TGCGCCAGCAGCTTGGGCGGGACAGGGAATGAAAAACTGTTTTTT.

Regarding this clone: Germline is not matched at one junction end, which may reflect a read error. CDR3 in DNA: TGTGCTTGGAACGGGGGGGCCTACGAGCAGTACTTC. Translating gives CAWNGGAYEQYF. The V and J genes are TRBV30 and TRBJ2-7; 8 positions agree with TRBD2. The CDR3 spans 12 residues. Germline CDR1 is GTSNPN and CDR2 is SVGIG (reference sequence).

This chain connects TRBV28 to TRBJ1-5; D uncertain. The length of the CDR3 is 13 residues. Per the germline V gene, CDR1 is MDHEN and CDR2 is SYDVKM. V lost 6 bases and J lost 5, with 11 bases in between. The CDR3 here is CASSPFFYQPQHF. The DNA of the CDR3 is TGTGCCAGCAGCCCCTTTTTCTATCAGCCCCAGCATTTT.

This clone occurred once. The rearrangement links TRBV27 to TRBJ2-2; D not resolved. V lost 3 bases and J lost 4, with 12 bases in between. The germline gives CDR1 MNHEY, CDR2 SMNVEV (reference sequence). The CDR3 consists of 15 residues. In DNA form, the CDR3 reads TGTGCCAGCAGTTTGGACGGATGGGGCACCGGGGAGCTGTTTTTT. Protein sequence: CASSLDGWGTGELFF.

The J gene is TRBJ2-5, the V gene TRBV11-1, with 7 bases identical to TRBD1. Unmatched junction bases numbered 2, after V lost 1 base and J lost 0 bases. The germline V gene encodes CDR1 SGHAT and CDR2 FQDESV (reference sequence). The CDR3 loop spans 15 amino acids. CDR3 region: CASSLGDRDQETQYF. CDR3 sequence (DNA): TGTGCCAGCAGCTTAGGAGACAGGGACCAAGAGACCCAGTACTTC.

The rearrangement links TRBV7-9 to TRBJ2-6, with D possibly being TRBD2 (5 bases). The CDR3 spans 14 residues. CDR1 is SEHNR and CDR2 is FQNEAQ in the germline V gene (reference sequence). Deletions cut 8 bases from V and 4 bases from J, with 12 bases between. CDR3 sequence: CASGSGGGANVLTF. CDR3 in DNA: TGTGCCAGCGGATCCGGAGGAGGGGCCAACGTCCTGACTTTC.

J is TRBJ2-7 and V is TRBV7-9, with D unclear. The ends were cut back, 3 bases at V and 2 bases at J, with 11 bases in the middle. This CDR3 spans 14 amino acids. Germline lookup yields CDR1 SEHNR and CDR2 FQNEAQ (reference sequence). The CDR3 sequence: CASSFRRHPYEQYF. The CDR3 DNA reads TGTGCCAGCAGCTTCAGGCGCCACCCCTACGAGCAGTACTTC.

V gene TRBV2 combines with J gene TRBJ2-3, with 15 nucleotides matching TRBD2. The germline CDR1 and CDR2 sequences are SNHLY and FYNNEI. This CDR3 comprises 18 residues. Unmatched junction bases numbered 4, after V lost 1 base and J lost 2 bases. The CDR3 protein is CASSEGGTSGGLTDTQYF. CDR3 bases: TGTGCCAGCAGTGAAGGAGGGACTAGCGGGGGGCTCACAGATACGCAGTATTTT.

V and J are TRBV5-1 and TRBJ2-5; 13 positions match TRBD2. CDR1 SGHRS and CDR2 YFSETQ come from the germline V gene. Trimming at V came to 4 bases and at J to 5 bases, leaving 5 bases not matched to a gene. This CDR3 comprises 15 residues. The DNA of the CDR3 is TGCGCCAGCAGCGAGGGACTAGCGGGAAGGGAGACCCAGTACTTC. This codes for CASSEGLAGRETQYF. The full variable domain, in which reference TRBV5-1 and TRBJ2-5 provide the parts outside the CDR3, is KAGVTQTPRYLIKTRGQQVTLSCSPISGHRSVSWYQQTPGQGLQFLFEYFSETQRNKGNFPGRFSGRQFSNSRSEMNVSTLELGDSALYLCASSEGLAGRETQYFGPGTRLLVL.

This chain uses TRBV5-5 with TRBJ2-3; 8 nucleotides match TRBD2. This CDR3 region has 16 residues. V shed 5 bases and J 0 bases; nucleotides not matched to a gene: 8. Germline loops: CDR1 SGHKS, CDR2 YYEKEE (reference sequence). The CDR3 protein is CASSPAGGPSTDTQYF. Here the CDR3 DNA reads TGTGCCAGCAGTCCTGCGGGAGGCCCTAGCACAGATACGCAGTATTTT.